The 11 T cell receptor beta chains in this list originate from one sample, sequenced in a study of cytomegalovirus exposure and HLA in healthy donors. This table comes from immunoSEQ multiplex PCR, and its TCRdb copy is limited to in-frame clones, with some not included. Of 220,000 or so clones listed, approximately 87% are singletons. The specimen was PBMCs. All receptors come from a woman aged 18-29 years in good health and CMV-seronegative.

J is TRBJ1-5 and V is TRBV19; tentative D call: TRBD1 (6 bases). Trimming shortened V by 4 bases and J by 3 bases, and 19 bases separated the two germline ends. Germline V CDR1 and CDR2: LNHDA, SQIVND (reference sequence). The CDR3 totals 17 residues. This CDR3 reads CASSRGGADLFNQPQHF. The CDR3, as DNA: TGTGCCAGTAGTAGGGGGGGGGCCGACCTCTTCAATCAGCCCCAGCATTTT.

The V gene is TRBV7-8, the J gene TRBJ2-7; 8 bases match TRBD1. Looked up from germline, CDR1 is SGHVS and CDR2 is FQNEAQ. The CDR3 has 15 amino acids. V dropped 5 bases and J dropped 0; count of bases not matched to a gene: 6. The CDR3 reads CASSRTGQASYEQYF. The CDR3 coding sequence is TGTGCCAGCAGCCGGACGGGACAGGCCTCCTACGAGCAGTACTTC.

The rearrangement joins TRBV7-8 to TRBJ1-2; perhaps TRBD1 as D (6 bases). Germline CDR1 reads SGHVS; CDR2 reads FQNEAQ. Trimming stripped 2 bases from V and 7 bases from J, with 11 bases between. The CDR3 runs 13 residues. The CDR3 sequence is CASSLTDRSGYTF. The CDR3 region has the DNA TGTGCCAGCAGCTTAACGGACAGATCTGGCTACACCTTC.

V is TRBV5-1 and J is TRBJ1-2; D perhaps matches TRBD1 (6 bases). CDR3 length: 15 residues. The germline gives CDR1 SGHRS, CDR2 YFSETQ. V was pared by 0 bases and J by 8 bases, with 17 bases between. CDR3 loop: CASSLAAGESGGYTF. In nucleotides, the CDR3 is TGCGCCAGCAGCTTGGCGGCAGGGGAGAGTGGAGGCTACACCTTC. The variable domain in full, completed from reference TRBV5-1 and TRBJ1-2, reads KAGVTQTPRYLIKTRGQQVTLSCSPISGHRSVSWYQQTPGQGLQFLFEYFSETQRNKGNFPGRFSGRQFSNSRSEMNVSTLELGDSALYLCASSLAAGESGGYTFGSGTRLTVV.

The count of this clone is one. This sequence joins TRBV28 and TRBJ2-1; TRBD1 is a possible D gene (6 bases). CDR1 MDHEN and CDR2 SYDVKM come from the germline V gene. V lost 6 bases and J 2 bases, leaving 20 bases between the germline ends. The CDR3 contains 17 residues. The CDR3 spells CASRSQGGTRPYNEQFF. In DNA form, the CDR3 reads TGTGCCAGCAGAAGCCAAGGGGGTACCCGACCCTACAATGAGCAGTTCTTC.

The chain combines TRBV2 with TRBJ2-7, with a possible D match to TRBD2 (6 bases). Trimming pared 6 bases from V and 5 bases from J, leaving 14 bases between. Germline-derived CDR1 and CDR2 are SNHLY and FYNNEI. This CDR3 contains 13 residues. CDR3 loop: CASRSGERDEQYF. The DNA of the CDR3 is TGTGCCAGCAGATCGGGAGAACGCGACGAGCAGTACTTC.

The DNA for the CDR3 is TGCGCCACCTCGGCAGGATCCAACTATGGCTACACCTTC. Its translation is CATSAGSNYGYTF. The V gene is TRBV5-1, the J gene TRBJ1-2; D remains unclear. The CDR3 extends over 13 amino acids. V lost 9 bases and J lost 2, with 14 bases in between. The V gene's germline CDR1 is SGHRS and CDR2 YFSETQ.

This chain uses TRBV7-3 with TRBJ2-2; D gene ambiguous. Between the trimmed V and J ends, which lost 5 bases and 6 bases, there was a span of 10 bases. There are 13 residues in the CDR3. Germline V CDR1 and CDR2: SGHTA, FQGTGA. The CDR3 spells CASSPGGPGELFF. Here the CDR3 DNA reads TGTGCCAGCAGCCCCGGCGGTCCCGGGGAGCTGTTTTTT.

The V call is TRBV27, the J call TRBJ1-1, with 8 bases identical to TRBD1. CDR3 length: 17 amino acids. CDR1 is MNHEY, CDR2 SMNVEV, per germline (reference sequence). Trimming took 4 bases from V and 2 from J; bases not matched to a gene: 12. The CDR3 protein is CASSYIAPGTGNTEAFF. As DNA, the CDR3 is TGTGCCAGCAGTTATATAGCCCCTGGGACAGGAAACACTGAAGCTTTCTTT.

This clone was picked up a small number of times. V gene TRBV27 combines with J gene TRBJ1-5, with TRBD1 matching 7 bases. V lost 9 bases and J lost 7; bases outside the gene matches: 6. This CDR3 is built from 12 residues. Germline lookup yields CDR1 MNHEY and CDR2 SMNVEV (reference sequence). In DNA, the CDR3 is TGTGCCAGTCGACAGGGAAGGCAGCCCCAGCATTTT. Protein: CASRQGRQPQHF.

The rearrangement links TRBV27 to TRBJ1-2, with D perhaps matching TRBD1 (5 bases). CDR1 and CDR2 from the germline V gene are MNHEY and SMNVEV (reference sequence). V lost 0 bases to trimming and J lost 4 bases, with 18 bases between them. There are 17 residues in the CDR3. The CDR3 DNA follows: TGTGCCAGCAGTTTATCCCTTCGGGGGGGACGAGTCTATGGCTACACCTTC. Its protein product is CASSLSLRGGRVYGYTF.